Listed below are T cell receptor beta chains from one sample, sequenced in a study of vaccination and CD4 T cells after COVID-19. Antigens for these TCRs are unknown. TCRdb re-called the PCR reads with MiXCR, one entry per CDR3 protein. Among nearly 15,000 distinct CDR3 sequences listed, less than 30% were seen once. The sequencing input was cultured CD4+ T cells from blood. These receptors all stem from a human donor with COVID-19. Both conserved end residues are part of each CDR3.

TRBV19,TRBJ1-5,CASSHYGPTDLTSNQPQHF
TRBV19,TRBJ1-5,CASSSLDRNKWWWNQPQHF
TRBV6-5,TRBJ1-2,CASSYSVTTGGYTF
TRBV7-2,TRBJ2-2,CASSTYSAGELFF
TRBV4-2,TRBJ1-3,CASSQDVGRGGGNTIYF
TRBV7-2,TRBJ1-5,CASRLQGENQPQHF
TRBV19,TRBJ1-2,CASKSDYGYTF
TRBV19,TRBJ2-7,CASSMDGRGPYEQYF
TRBV20-1,TRBJ2-7,CSAPNPGQGSHEQYF
TRBV27,TRBJ2-3,CASSLSSTDTQYF
TRBV12-3/TRBV12-4,TRBJ1-5,CASSFPGGSNQPQHF
TRBV7-2,TRBJ2-5,CASRIAGGGETQYF
TRBV19,TRBJ1-5,CASRPDRGSNQPQHF
TRBV5-1,TRBJ1-4,CASSPDRGGREKLFF
TRBV2,TRBJ1-3,CASSEDNGNTIYF
TRBV7-2,TRBJ1-1,CASSLAPGNTEAFF
TRBV19,TRBJ2-1,CASTPERSYNEQFF
TRBV5-1,TRBJ2-7,CASSLVQGGYYEQYF
TRBV5-4,TRBJ1-2,CASSGSHRETNYGYTF
TRBV7-9,TRBJ2-7,CASSILRDGYSYEQYF
TRBV12-3/TRBV12-4,TRBJ2-3,CASRSRLAGDTQYF
TRBV2,TRBJ2-1,CASSERRLADEQFF
TRBV5-4,TRBJ1-2,CAGSCGQVANYGYTF
TRBV19,TRBJ2-4,CASSIQAGGPGKNIQYF
TRBV9,TRBJ2-5,CASSVGNGGRGETQYF
TRBV7-2,TRBJ2-7,CASSLVAASYEQYF
TRBV7-2,TRBJ2-2,CASSLALSGGAWTGELFF
TRBV7-8,TRBJ2-7,CASSPSPGESYEQYF
TRBV6-1,TRBJ2-5,CASSVRDQETQYF
TRBV4-1,TRBJ1-2,CASSQDSGSYYGYTF
TRBV5-6,TRBJ2-3,CASSLLDTQYF
TRBV11-3,TRBJ2-2,CASSLAQGAKGELFF
TRBV19,TRBJ2-4,CASSISGGSNIQYF
TRBV28,TRBJ1-2,CASSLPAGFDSNGYTF
TRBV18,TRBJ1-1,CASSQGARNTEAFF
TRBV4-2,TRBJ1-3,CASSPAGTGGSSGNTIYF
TRBV12-3/TRBV12-4,TRBJ1-5,CASSFRGVGQPQHF
TRBV9,TRBJ2-3,CASSGGGLAGGGDTQYF
TRBV15,TRBJ1-1,CATSREGRVTEAFF
TRBV6-5,TRBJ2-2,CASSYQNRDGELFF
TRBV6-1,TRBJ2-3,CASSDLGRGVAGTDTQYF
TRBV2,TRBJ2-7,CASSAVSYEQYF
TRBV27,TRBJ1-1,CARTPMDTEAFF